A selection of T cell receptor beta chains follows, all from one sample in a study of T cells in Graves' hyperthyroidism and ophthalmopathy. TCRdb processed the multiplex PCR reads anew with MiXCR; each CDR3 protein has one entry. The sample consists of roughly 330,000 distinct CDR3 sequences, 16% of them appearing once. Sample: blood. All receptors come from a man between 25 and 39 years old with Graves' hyperthyroidism. The CDR3 runs from the conserved cysteine through the conserved F or W. Fields, in order: clone size, D gene, V gene, J gene, CDR3 protein, CDR3 DNA. D genes are given only for firm matches. Clone size, where shown, is once, few, many, or a class for clones that have expanded.

.,.,TRBV4-1,TRBJ2-2,CASGYPGGELFF,TGCGCCAGCGGGTACCCCGGCGGGGAGCTGTTTTTT
many,TRBD2,TRBV2,TRBJ2-1,CASSSGLAAEQFF,TGTGCCAGCAGTTCCGGACTAGCGGCCGAGCAGTTCTTC
.,.,TRBV6-2/TRBV6-3,TRBJ1-2,CASSYGRNYGYTF,TGTGCCAGCAGTTACGGACGGAACTATGGCTACACCTTC
few,.,TRBV24-1,TRBJ1-1,CATSDFGQGTPLLFF,.
few,TRBD2,TRBV6-1,TRBJ2-7,CASRGGRLGYEQYF,TGTGCCAGCAGGGGCGGGAGGTTGGGCTACGAGCAGTACTTC
few,TRBD1,TRBV24-1,TRBJ2-3,CATSDPGQVDHATDTQYF,TGTGCCACGTCGGACCCGGGACAGGTGGATCACGCCACAGATACGCAGTATTTT
many,.,TRBV30,TRBJ2-7,CAWSRQTYEQYF,TGTGCCTGGAGTCGACAGACCTACGAGCAGTACTTC
.,TRBD2,TRBV5-4,TRBJ2-7,CASSYRGRAQDEQYF,TGTGCCAGCAGCTACCGAGGGAGGGCCCAGGACGAGCAGTACTTC
many,.,TRBV12-3/TRBV12-4,TRBJ1-1,CASSFGGATEAFF,TGTGCCAGCAGTTTCGGGGGTGCCACTGAAGCTTTCTTT
many,TRBD1,TRBV6-6,TRBJ2-1,CASSYSPPQGVYNEQFF,TGTGCCAGCAGTTACTCGCCTCCTCAGGGGGTCTACAATGAGCAGTTCTTC
.,.,TRBV13,TRBJ1-2,CASSLFQKPPISGYTF,TGTGCCAGCAGCTTATTTCAGAAACCCCCTATTAGCGGCTACACCTTC
once,TRBD2,TRBV13,TRBJ2-5,CASSGLAGPETQYF,TGTGCCAGCAGCGGACTAGCGGGACCAGAGACCCAGTACTTC
few,TRBD2,TRBV4-1,TRBJ2-1,CASRPLGLAGAGLSYNEQFF,TGCGCCAGCAGACCTTTGGGACTAGCGGGAGCTGGGCTCTCCTACAATGAGCAGTTCTTC
.,.,TRBV29-1,TRBJ2-5,CSVESHLRPGETQYF,TGCAGCGTTGAATCCCACCTGCGCCCCGGGGAGACCCAGTACTTC
many,.,TRBV28,TRBJ1-5,CASSSRGRSNQPQHF,TGTGCCAGCAGTTCCCGCGGAAGGAGCAATCAGCCCCAGCATTTT
.,.,TRBV2,TRBJ2-7,CASTPTESSYEQYF,TGTGCCAGCACCCCCACAGAGAGCTCCTACGAGCAGTACTTC
few,TRBD2,TRBV7-3,TRBJ2-1,CASSREGGLQDYDEQFF,TGTGCCAGCAGCCGGGAGGGGGGCCTTCAAGACTACGATGAGCAGTTCTTC
many,.,TRBV12-3/TRBV12-4,TRBJ2-3,CASSLDRATQYF,TGTGCCAGCAGTTTAGATCGTGCTACGCAGTATTTT
.,TRBD2,TRBV20-1,TRBJ2-1,CSASSLAGVDEQFF,TGCAGTGCTAGTTCATTAGCGGGAGTTGATGAGCAGTTCTTC
few,.,TRBV12-3/TRBV12-4,TRBJ1-5,CASSAGGQPQHF,TGTGCCAGCAGTGCCGGAGGTCAGCCCCAGCATTTT
many,.,TRBV28,TRBJ2-2,CASSPTSQEGELFF,TGTGCCAGCAGTCCAACTAGTCAGGAAGGGGAGCTGTTTTTT
many,.,TRBV11-2,TRBJ2-7,CASSFGFGALREYF,.